Sequencing of this TCR beta chain was carried out in a study of blood T cell repertoires in COVID-19. As handled by the study authors: By means of reference gene primer amplification, nucleated cell counts were estimated. Profiling relied on immunoSEQ multiplex PCR, and the TCRdb table lists in-frame clones only, not all of them. The V and J calls and the clone size are those of that table, but D and trimming were determined from the DNA. Of more than 95,000 clones listed, roughly 80% were seen once; the top ten hold under 3%. The TCR sequence derives from a young man with acute or convalescent COVID-19. Sequenced: peripheral blood.

This CDR3 reads CASSFDGAQSTEAFF. As DNA, the CDR3 is TGCGCCAGCAGCTTCGACGGAGCCCAGAGCACTGAAGCTTTCTTT. The chain joins TRBV5-1 to TRBJ1-1; D ambiguous. Trimming removed 2 bases from V and 4 bases from J, with 15 bases in between. The CDR3 totals 15 residues. Germline V gives CDR1 SGHRS, CDR2 YFSETQ.